This entry lists 28 T cell receptor beta chains sequenced from one sample in a study of T-cell reconstitution after alpha-beta-depleted transplantation in children (dated by TCRdb to between 2015 and 2016). In light of the paper, this sample's treatment or condition label describes: allogeneic hematopoietic cell transplantation with graft depleted of TCRalphabeta T cells and CD19 B cells. The protocol used for the library was PCR. The sequencer was an Illumina HiSeq 2500. Molecular barcoding was employed in the preparation of TCR libraries, with unique molecular identifiers being used to normalize TCRbeta repertoire quantification. TCRdb applied fastp at Q25 and MiXCR to the public reads, then kept only in-frame beta chains. One record per CDR3 amino acid sequence lists the most common genes and DNA. The sample profile shows more than 400,000 distinct CDR3 sequences; about an eighth of them were found once. Of the sample, approximately 15% is held by the ten largest clones.

Sequenced here: PBMCs, mostly from graft donor cells, sampled 180 days after TCRalphabeta/CD19-depleted stem cell transplant. The origin of the receptors is a female patient between 2 and 10 years old who had a stem cell transplant for aplastic anemia, so the T cells may come from the graft donor.

The V and J genes are TRBV19 and TRBJ2-1; D is undetermined. The germline V gene encodes CDR1 LNHDA and CDR2 SQIVND (reference sequence). This CDR3 has 15 amino acids. The V and J ends lost 5 bases and 6 bases respectively, with 17 bases between them. The CDR3 loop reads CASSPRWVISNEQFF. CDR3 sequence (DNA): TGTGCCAGTAGTCCCCGGTGGGTGATATCCAATGAGCAGTTCTTC.

This clonotype was found a few times. This chain links TRBV2 with TRBJ2-1, with 10 bases matching TRBD2. Germline CDR1 and CDR2: SNHLY and FYNNEI. V lost 1 base, J lost 4 bases, and 4 bases stayed unmatched. The CDR3 contains 16 residues. The CDR3 bases are TGTGCCAGCAGTGAAGGGGGACTAGCGAGGTACAATGAGCAGTTCTTC. Its protein product is CASSEGGLARYNEQFF.

This clonotype was recorded once. J is TRBJ2-7 and V is TRBV4-1; D is unresolved. With 0 bases removed from V and 10 bases from J, the gap between germline ends came to 13 bases. This CDR3 has 13 amino acids. Germline V gene sequence: CDR1 MGHRA, CDR2 YSYEKL. The CDR3 DNA follows: TGCGCCAGCAGCCAAGAGACCCACGAGACCCAGTACGTC. This translates into CASSQETHETQYV.

V and J are TRBV27 and TRBJ2-2; the D gene could be TRBD1 or TRBD2 (6 bases each). CDR1 is MNHEY and CDR2 is SMNVEV in the germline V gene (reference sequence). Trimming pared 8 bases from V and 6 bases from J, leaving 22 bases between. The CDR3 has 16 amino acids. DNA of the CDR3: TGTGCCAGCGCCCTAGGATGGAGGGGGAATCCCGGGGAGCTGTTTTTT. As protein: CASALGWRGNPGELFF.

The V call is TRBV25-1, the J call TRBJ2-6, with D perhaps matching TRBD1 (6 bases). This CDR3 is built from 18 residues. Germline assignment: CDR1 MGHDK and CDR2 SYGVNS. V lost 4 bases and J 1 base, leaving 17 bases between the germline ends. The chain's CDR3 is CASSAFGGSRSGANVLTF. The CDR3 nucleotides are TGTGCCAGCAGTGCGTTTGGGGGCAGTAGGTCTGGGGCCAACGTCCTGACTTTC.

The sample holds many counts of this clonotype. DNA of the CDR3: TGTGCCAGCAGTTCCTACGCGGGGCTAGCGGGCACAGATACGCAGTATTTT. Its protein product is CASSSYAGLAGTDTQYF. V and J are TRBV12-3 or TRBV12-4 and TRBJ2-3; TRBD2 agrees at 7 bases. V lost 4 bases and J lost 1; bases outside the gene matches: 11. The CDR3 is 17 amino acids.

V and J are TRBV28 and TRBJ2-5; 7 bases line up with TRBD1. V lost 6 bases and J lost 5; bases outside the gene matches: 9. The CDR3 runs to 14 residues. Germline values: CDR1 MDHEN, CDR2 SYDVKM. CDR3: CASRTNRGWETQYF. CDR3 sequence (DNA): TGTGCCAGCAGAACAAACAGGGGCTGGGAGACCCAGTACTTC.

The CDR3 bases are TGCGCCAGCAGCTCGAGTCTGGGGGGCTACACCGGGGAGCTGTTTTTT. Its translation is CASSSSLGGYTGELFF. The chain joins TRBV5-1 to TRBJ2-2; tentatively, D is TRBD1 or TRBD2 (6 bases each). Trimming took off 3 bases at V and 3 bases at J, with 15 bases between the two ends. This CDR3 is 16 amino acids long. Per the germline V gene, CDR1 is SGHRS and CDR2 is YFSETQ.

This clonotype was counted many times. The chain joins TRBV5-1 to TRBJ2-5, with D perhaps TRBD1 (6 bases). CDR3 length: 14 amino acids. Trimming removed 3 bases at V and 4 bases at J, with 13 bases between. Germline CDR1 SGHRS, CDR2 YFSETQ. The CDR3 coding sequence is TGCGCCAGCAGCTACCTACAGGGCGGAGAGACCCAGTACTTC. As protein: CASSYLQGGETQYF.

Written as DNA, the CDR3 is TGTGCCAGCAGCTTTGGAGACAAATGGCCCCAGCATTTT. This translates into CASSFGDKWPQHF. The chain has TRBV7-2 and TRBJ1-5; no clear D gene. This CDR3 has 13 amino acids. The germline V gene has CDR1 SGHTA and CDR2 FQGNSA. V gave up 3 bases and J gave up 9 bases, with 12 bases separating them.

The chain has TRBV9 and TRBJ1-2; tentative D call: TRBD1 (5 bases). Between the trimmed V and J ends, which lost 0 bases and 7 bases, there was a span of 16 bases. The CDR3 covers 15 residues. Germline V gene sequence: CDR1 SGDLS, CDR2 YYNGEE. CDR3 protein: CASSVGLGATSGYTF. CDR3 bases: TGTGCCAGCAGCGTAGGTCTAGGGGCAACGAGTGGCTACACCTTC.

This clonotype was counted at least ten times. The chain uses TRBV18 and TRBJ2-3; TRBD2 is a possible D gene (6 bases). Looked up from germline, CDR1 is KGHSH and CDR2 is LQKENI. The CDR3 spans 16 residues. V gave up 2 bases and J gave up 0 bases, with 12 bases separating them. The CDR3 spells CASSPGGTSSTDTQYF. CDR3 DNA: TGTGCCAGCTCACCAGGCGGGACTTCTAGCACAGATACGCAGTATTTT.

Only a few counts were recorded for this clonotype. The gene calls are TRBV5-6 and TRBJ2-3, with D perhaps being TRBD1 or TRBD2 (5 bases each). The CDR3 loop spans 12 amino acids. The germline gives CDR1 SGHDT, CDR2 YYEEEE. Trimming cost V 5 bases and J 11 bases, with 15 bases left between them. CDR3 DNA sequence: TGTGCCAGCAGTCGGGACCGAGTAGGGCAGTATTTT. Protein sequence: CASSRDRVGQYF.

This clonotype occurred many times. This sequence joins TRBV20-1 and TRBJ2-7, with TRBD2 matching 7 bases. In germline, CDR1 is DFQATT, CDR2 SNEGSKA (reference sequence). V trimming: 3 bases; J trimming: 5 bases; junction bases outside the gene matches: 4. This CDR3 is built from 12 residues. This CDR3 is CSASGRSHEQYV. CDR3 nucleotide sequence: TGCAGTGCTAGCGGGAGGTCCCACGAGCAGTACGTC.

In this sample, this clonotype turned up many times. J is TRBJ2-4 and V is TRBV6-2 or TRBV6-3; TRBD2 is a possible D gene (5 bases). Trimming took off 6 bases at V and 1 base at J, with 13 bases between the two ends. Per germline, CDR1 MNHEY and CDR2 SVGEGT. The CDR3 runs 15 residues. CDR3: CASSQERAAKNIQYF. The CDR3 DNA follows: TGTGCCAGCAGCCAGGAGAGGGCGGCCAAAAACATTCAGTACTTC.

This clonotype came up a few times. The chain combines TRBV7-9 with TRBJ2-7; no clear D gene. This CDR3 spans 13 amino acids. Germline-derived CDR1 and CDR2 are SEHNR and FQNEAQ (reference sequence). Trimming took 3 bases from V and 2 from J, leaving 8 bases between them. CDR3 region: CASSFRYPYEQYV. Written as DNA, the CDR3 is TGTGCCAGCAGCTTCAGGTATCCCTACGAGCAGTACGTC.

This chain joins TRBV20-1 and TRBJ2-2; 7 nucleotides align to TRBD2. This CDR3 comprises 15 residues. J gave up 8 bases and V 2 bases, and 11 bases lay outside the gene matches. Germline lookup yields CDR1 DFQATT and CDR2 SNEGSKA (reference sequence). The CDR3 DNA is TGCAGTGCTAGACCCCCACCGCGGGGGTCAGGGGAGCTGTTTTTT. Its translation is CSARPPPRGSGELFF.

The J gene is TRBJ1-1, the V gene TRBV7-6; maybe TRBD1 (6 bases). Deletions cut 2 bases from V and 0 bases from J, with 13 bases between. The CDR3 is made up of 16 amino acids. Germline V gives CDR1 SGHVS, CDR2 FNYEAQ. This CDR3 is CASSLLPDRLNTEAFF. The CDR3 DNA reads as TGTGCCAGCAGCTTATTGCCCGACAGGTTGAACACTGAAGCTTTCTTT.

This clonotype turned up a few times. The chain links TRBV7-2 to TRBJ1-5; D is undetermined. The CDR3 runs to 14 residues. Trimming took off 1 base at V and 5 bases at J, with 9 bases between the two ends. Germline V gene lookup returns CDR1 SGHTA and CDR2 FQGNSA. In nucleotides, the CDR3 is TGTGCCAGCAGCTTAGACGGTGGGGATCAGCCCCAGCATTTT. Translation gives CASSLDGGDQPQHF.

This clonotype came up many times. V usage is TRBV4-2 and J usage is TRBJ1-2; 7 bases map to TRBD1. Germline V gene lookup returns CDR1 LGHNA and CDR2 YNFKEQ. The V segment lost 5 bases and the J segment 5 bases; nucleotides outside the gene matches: 11. There are 15 residues in the CDR3. The CDR3 DNA is TGTGCCAGCAGCGTACCCGGGACAGCTCCTTATGGCTACACCTTC. It yields the protein CASSVPGTAPYGYTF.

CDR3 nucleotide sequence: TGTGCCAGCAGTTTAGAGTGGCGGGAGGCGCTGGGTGGGGAAGCAGATACGCAGTATTTT. Encoded protein: CASSLEWREALGGEADTQYF. The genes are TRBV12-3 or TRBV12-4 and TRBJ2-3; 8 bases map to TRBD2. CDR3 size: 20 residues. Trimming took 1 base from V and 4 from J; bases not matched to a gene: 19.

The chain is built from TRBV25-1 and TRBJ1-2; 12 positions agree with TRBD1. The J segment lost 5 bases and the V segment lost 1 base, leaving 8 bases of the junction unmatched. Looked up from germline, CDR1 is MGHDK and CDR2 is SYGVNS. The CDR3 has 17 amino acids. The CDR3 reads CASSEWALGQGAYGYTF. The CDR3 coding sequence is TGTGCCAGCAGTGAATGGGCCTTGGGACAGGGGGCTTATGGCTACACCTTC.

This clonotype occurred many times. V is TRBV11-3 and J is TRBJ2-2; D not resolved. Trimming removed 3 bases from V and 6 bases from J, with 5 bases in between. CDR1 is SGHNT and CDR2 is YENEEA in the germline V gene. CDR3 length: 12 amino acids. The DNA of the CDR3 is TGTGCCAGCAGCTTCTTACCCGGGGAGCTGTTTTTT. Encoded protein: CASSFLPGELFF.

The chain links TRBV3-1 to TRBJ1-5; D is possibly TRBD1 (5 bases). Germline V CDR1 and CDR2: LGHDT, YNNKEL (reference sequence). The CDR3 sequence is 15 residues long. The V and J ends lost 0 bases and 4 bases respectively, with 10 bases between them. CDR3 coding DNA: TGTGCCAGCAGCCAAGATTTGACAGAGAATCAGCCCCAGCATTTT. It yields the protein CASSQDLTENQPQHF.

Only a few counts were recorded for this clonotype. The V and J genes are TRBV10-3 and TRBJ2-1; TRBD2 agrees at 10 bases. This CDR3 has 14 residues. The junction had 9 bases not matched to a gene; V was cut back by 8 bases and J by 8 bases. Per the germline V gene, CDR1 is ENHRY and CDR2 is SYGVKD. CDR3 DNA sequence: TGTGCCATCGATCGGAGCGGGAGGGGTGATGAGCAGTTCTTC. The encoded protein is CAIDRSGRGDEQFF.

This clonotype was found a few times. V is TRBV7-2 and J is TRBJ2-6; 11 positions agree with TRBD1. The V segment lost 0 bases and the J segment 4 bases; nucleotides outside the gene matches: 5. Germline V gives CDR1 SGHTA, CDR2 FQGNSA. This CDR3 region has 18 residues. CDR3 amino acids: CASSLAGQGAPGANVLTF. CDR3 sequence (DNA): TGTGCCAGCAGCTTAGCAGGACAGGGGGCGCCAGGGGCCAACGTCCTGACTTTC. The entire variable domain, with the rest obtained from reference TRBV7-2 and TRBJ2-6, is as follows: GAGVSQSPSNKVTEKGKDVELRCDPISGHTALYWYRQSLGQGLEFLIYFQGNSAPDKSGLPSDRFSAERTGGSVSTLTIQRTQQEDSAVYLCASSLAGQGAPGANVLTFGAGSRLTVL.

In its sample, this clonotype was seen many times. The chain has TRBV29-1 and TRBJ1-4; 7 nucleotides agree with TRBD1. The V gene's germline CDR1 is SQVTM and CDR2 ANQGSEA. The CDR3 spans 14 residues. V lost 7 bases, J lost 4 bases, and 9 bases stayed unmatched. CDR3 sequence reads: CSAQTDRDNEKLFF. In nucleotides, the CDR3 is TGCAGCGCACAGACCGACAGGGATAATGAAAAACTGTTTTTT.

There are a few counts of this clonotype. The V gene is TRBV7-2, the J gene TRBJ2-2; either TRBD1 or TRBD2 may supply D (5 bases each). V was clipped by 5 bases and J by 5 bases, with 15 bases between them. CDR1 SGHTA and CDR2 FQGNSA come from the germline V gene. This CDR3 has 15 residues. The CDR3 DNA follows: TGTGCCAGCAGCATACCGGGGCCGATTACCGGGGAGCTGTTTTTT. This sequence encodes CASSIPGPITGELFF.